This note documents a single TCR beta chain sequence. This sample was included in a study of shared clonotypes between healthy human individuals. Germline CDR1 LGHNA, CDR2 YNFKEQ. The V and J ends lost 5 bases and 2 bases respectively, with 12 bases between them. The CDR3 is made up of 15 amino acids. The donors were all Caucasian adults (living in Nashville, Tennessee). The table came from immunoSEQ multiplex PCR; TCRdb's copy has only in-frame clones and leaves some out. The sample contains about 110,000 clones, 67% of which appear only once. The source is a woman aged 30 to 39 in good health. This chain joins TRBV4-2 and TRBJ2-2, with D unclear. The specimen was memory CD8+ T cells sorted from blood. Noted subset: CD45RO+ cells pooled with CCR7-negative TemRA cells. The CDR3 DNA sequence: TGTGCCAGCAGCTCAAAGACGGGCAACACCGGGGAGCTGTTTTTT. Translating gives CASSSKTGNTGELFF.